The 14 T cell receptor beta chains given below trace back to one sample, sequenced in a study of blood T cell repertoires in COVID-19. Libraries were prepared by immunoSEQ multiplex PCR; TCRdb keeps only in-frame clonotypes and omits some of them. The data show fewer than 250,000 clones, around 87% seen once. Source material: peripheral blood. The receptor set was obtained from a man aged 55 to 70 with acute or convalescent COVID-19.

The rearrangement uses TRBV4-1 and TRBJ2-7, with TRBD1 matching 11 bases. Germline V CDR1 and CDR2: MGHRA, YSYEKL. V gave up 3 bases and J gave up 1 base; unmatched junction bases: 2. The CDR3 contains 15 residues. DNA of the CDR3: TGCGCCAGCAGCCAGGGGGACAGGGGGTCCTACGAGCAGTACTTC. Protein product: CASSQGDRGSYEQYF.

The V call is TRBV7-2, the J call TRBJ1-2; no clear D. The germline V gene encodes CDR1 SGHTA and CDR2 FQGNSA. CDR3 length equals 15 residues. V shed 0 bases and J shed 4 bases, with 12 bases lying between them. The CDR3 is CASSLARYSAYGYTF. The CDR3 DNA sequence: TGTGCCAGCAGCTTAGCGCGATACAGTGCCTATGGCTACACCTTC.

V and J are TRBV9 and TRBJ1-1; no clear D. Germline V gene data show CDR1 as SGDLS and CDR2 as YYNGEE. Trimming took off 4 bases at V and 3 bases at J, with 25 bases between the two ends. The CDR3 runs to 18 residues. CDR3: CASSPTAVLAEGYTEAFF. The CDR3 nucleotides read TGTGCCAGCAGCCCCACCGCAGTTTTGGCCGAGGGTTACACTGAAGCTTTCTTT.

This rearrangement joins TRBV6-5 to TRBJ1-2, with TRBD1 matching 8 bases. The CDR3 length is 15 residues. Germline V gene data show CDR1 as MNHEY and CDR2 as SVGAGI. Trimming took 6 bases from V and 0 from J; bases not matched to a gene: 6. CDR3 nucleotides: TGTGCCAGCAGACTCGGACAGGGAGCTAACTATGGCTACACCTTC. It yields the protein CASRLGQGANYGYTF.

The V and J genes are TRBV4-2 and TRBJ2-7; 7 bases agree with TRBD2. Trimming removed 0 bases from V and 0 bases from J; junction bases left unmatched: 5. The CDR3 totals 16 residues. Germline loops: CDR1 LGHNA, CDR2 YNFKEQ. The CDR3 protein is CASSQDLSGDSYEQYF. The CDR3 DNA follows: TGTGCCAGCAGCCAAGATCTAAGCGGGGACTCCTACGAGCAGTACTTC.

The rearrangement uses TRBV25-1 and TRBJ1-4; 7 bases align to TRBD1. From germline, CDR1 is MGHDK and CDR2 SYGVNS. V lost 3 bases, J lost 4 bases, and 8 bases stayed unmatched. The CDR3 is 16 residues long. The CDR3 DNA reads TGTGCCAGCAGTGAGGCTAGGGGGCTGATTAATGAAAAACTGTTTTTT. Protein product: CASSEARGLINEKLFF.

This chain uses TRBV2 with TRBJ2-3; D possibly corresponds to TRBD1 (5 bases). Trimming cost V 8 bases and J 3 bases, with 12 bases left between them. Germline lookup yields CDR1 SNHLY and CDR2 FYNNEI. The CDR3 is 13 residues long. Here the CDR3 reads CASRAGRTDTQYF. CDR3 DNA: TGTGCCAGCCGGGCAGGGCGGACAGATACGCAGTATTTT.

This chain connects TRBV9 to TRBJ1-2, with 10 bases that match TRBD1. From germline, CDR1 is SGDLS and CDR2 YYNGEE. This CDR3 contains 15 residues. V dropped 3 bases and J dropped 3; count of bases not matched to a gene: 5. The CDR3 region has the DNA TGTGCCAGCAGCGACCGGGACAGGGGCCACTATGGCTACACCTTC. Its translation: CASSDRDRGHYGYTF. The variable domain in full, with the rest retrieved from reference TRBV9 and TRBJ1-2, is DSGVTQTPKHLITATGQRVTLRCSPRSGDLSVYWYQQSLDQGLQFLIQYYNGEERAKGNILERFSAQQFPDLHSELNLSSLELGDSALYFCASSDRDRGHYGYTFGSGTRLTVV.

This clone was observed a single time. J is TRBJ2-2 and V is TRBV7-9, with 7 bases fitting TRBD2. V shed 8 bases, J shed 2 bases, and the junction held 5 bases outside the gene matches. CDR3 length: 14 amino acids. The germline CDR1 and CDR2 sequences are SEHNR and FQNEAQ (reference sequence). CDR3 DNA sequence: TGTGCCAGCCCGGGGAGGGCTAACACCGGGGAGCTGTTTTTT. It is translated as CASPGRANTGELFF.

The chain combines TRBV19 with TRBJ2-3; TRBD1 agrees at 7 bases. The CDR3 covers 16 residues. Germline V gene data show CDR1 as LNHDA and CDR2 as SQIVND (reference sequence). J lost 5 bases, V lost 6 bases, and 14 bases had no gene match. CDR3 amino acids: CASSREGQARRDTQYF. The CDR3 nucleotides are TGTGCCAGTAGCCGAGAAGGACAGGCGCGGCGAGATACGCAGTATTTT.

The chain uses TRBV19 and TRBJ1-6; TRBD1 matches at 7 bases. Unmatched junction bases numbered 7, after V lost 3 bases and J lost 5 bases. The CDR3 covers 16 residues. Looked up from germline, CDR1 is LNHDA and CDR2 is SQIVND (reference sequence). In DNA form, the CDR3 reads TGTGCCAGTAGTATCCTAAGGGGGCAAGATAATTCACCCCTCCACTTT. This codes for CASSILRGQDNSPLHF.

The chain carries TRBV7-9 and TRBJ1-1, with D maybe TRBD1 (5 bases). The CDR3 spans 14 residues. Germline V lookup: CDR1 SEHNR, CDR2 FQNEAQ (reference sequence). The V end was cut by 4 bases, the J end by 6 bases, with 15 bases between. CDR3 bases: TGTGCCAGCAGCTCCGGGCCGGGGGTTGCTGAAGCTTTCTTT. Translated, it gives CASSSGPGVAEAFF.

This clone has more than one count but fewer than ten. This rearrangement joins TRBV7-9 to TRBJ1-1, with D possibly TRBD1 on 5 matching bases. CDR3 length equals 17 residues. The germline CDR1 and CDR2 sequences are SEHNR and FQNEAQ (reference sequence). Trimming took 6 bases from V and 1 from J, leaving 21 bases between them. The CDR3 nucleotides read TGTGCCAGCAGAAAACCCCTTTCAGCTGGGGCGAACACTGAAGCTTTCTTT. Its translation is CASRKPLSAGANTEAFF.

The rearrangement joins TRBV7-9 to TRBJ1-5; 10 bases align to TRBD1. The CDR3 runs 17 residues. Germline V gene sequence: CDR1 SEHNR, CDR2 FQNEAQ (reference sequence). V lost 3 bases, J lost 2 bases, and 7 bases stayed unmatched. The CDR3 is CASSFATGTGGNQPQHF. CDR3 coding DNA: TGTGCCAGCAGCTTCGCAACCGGGACAGGGGGCAATCAGCCCCAGCATTTT.